These 30 T cell receptor beta chains share one sample of origin, sequenced in a study of blood T cell repertoires in COVID-19. Libraries were prepared by immunoSEQ multiplex PCR; TCRdb keeps only in-frame clonotypes and omits some of them. In the table there are about 400,000 clones, more than 75% of which are singletons. Sequencing was done on a sample of PBMCs or T cells enriched from blood (not recorded which). The source of these receptors is a man in his forties in a cohort exposed to, infected with or recovered from COVID-19 (not recorded which).

This clone was picked up a small number of times. The chain uses TRBV18 and TRBJ2-3; maybe TRBD1 (5 bases). The V end lost 3 bases, the J end lost 6 bases, and 16 bases lay between the germline ends. Germline values: CDR1 KGHSH, CDR2 LQKENI. This CDR3 spans 15 amino acids. The CDR3 DNA reads as TGTGCCAGCTCACCTACCGATTTCAAGGGGGATACGCAGTATTTT. Translation gives CASSPTDFKGDTQYF.

This chain joins TRBV9 and TRBJ2-2; 14 nucleotides match TRBD2. J lost 0 bases, V lost 4 bases, and 11 bases had no gene match. CDR1 and CDR2 (germline): SGDLS, YYNGEE. This CDR3 is built from 20 residues. DNA of the CDR3: TGTGCCAGCAGCCCTAAAGGACTAGCGGGAGGTTATGCGAACACCGGGGAGCTGTTTTTT. Translating it yields CASSPKGLAGGYANTGELFF.

This clone came up once. The CDR3 nucleotides read TGTGCCAGCAGTGAGGTACAGGGCTATAATTCACCCCTCCACTTT. Its protein is CASSEVQGYNSPLHF. The chain recombines TRBV6-1 with TRBJ1-6; D possibly corresponds to TRBD1 (6 bases). V dropped 3 bases and J dropped 3 bases, with 9 bases sitting between them. Germline loops: CDR1 MNHNS, CDR2 SASEGT. The CDR3 extends over 15 amino acids.

The rearrangement uses TRBV5-1 and TRBJ2-1, with 8 nucleotides matching TRBD1. J was trimmed by 4 bases and V by 0 bases; bases with no gene match: 3. The CDR3 is 15 residues long. Looked up from germline, CDR1 is SGHRS and CDR2 is YFSETQ. The CDR3 loop is CASSLVGQGYNEQFF. The DNA for the CDR3 is TGCGCCAGCAGCTTGGTCGGACAGGGATACAATGAGCAGTTCTTC.

CDR3 in DNA: TGTGCCAGTAGTTTTTACATCTCATCTAGTGGCGGCTACACCTTC. It encodes CASSFYISSSGGYTF. This sequence joins TRBV19 and TRBJ1-2, with D uncertain. The length of the CDR3 is 15 residues. The V end was cut by 5 bases, the J end by 8 bases, with 21 bases between. Germline lookup yields CDR1 LNHDA and CDR2 SQIVND (reference sequence).

The rearrangement uses TRBV2 and TRBJ2-2; D may be TRBD2 (5 bases). Germline CDR1 is SNHLY and CDR2 is FYNNEI. There are 14 residues in the CDR3. V dropped 6 bases and J dropped 7 bases, with 15 bases sitting between them. The CDR3 here is CASRRESEGGELFF. DNA for the CDR3: TGTGCCAGCAGAAGAGAAAGCGAGGGCGGGGAGCTGTTTTTT.

The rearrangement links TRBV27 to TRBJ1-2, with a possible D match to TRBD1 (6 bases). CDR1 is MNHEY and CDR2 is SMNVEV in the germline V gene (reference sequence). This CDR3 region has 16 residues. Trimming removed 6 bases at V and 4 bases at J, with 21 bases between. This CDR3 reads CASRTTLGAWGYGYTF. Written as DNA, the CDR3 is TGTGCCAGCAGGACAACATTGGGGGCGTGGGGCTATGGCTACACCTTC.

V is TRBV28 and J is TRBJ1-1; D perhaps matches TRBD1 (5 bases). The length of the CDR3 is 17 residues. Germline values: CDR1 MDHEN, CDR2 SYDVKM. Trimming left V 8 bases short and J 0 bases short, with 22 bases between. Here the CDR3 DNA reads TGTGCCAGCCCCCGGGCAGGGTCAGGCCTTATGAACACTGAAGCTTTCTTT. It specifies CASPRAGSGLMNTEAFF.

The gene calls are TRBV19 and TRBJ1-2; D not certain. This CDR3 region has 17 residues. V was clipped by 5 bases and J by 1 base, with 20 bases between them. Germline CDR1 reads LNHDA; CDR2 reads SQIVND (reference sequence). As DNA, the CDR3 is TGTGCCAGTAGTCGGGCTTCCGGGAACGCTATTAACTATGGCTACACCTTC. Its protein product is CASSRASGNAINYGYTF.

Only a few counts were recorded for this clone. The rearrangement joins TRBV11-2 to TRBJ1-2; 9 bases are shared with TRBD1. Per the germline V gene, CDR1 is SGHAT and CDR2 is FQNNGV. CDR3 length: 14 amino acids. V was clipped by 5 bases and J by 7 bases; unmatched bases: 8. The CDR3 is CASSATGGVGGYTF. In DNA form, the CDR3 reads TGTGCCAGCAGCGCCACAGGGGGCGTTGGTGGCTACACCTTC.

V gene TRBV28 combines with J gene TRBJ1-5, with TRBD1 as a possible D gene (6 bases). There are 16 residues in the CDR3. From germline, CDR1 is MDHEN and CDR2 SYDVKM. The V gene lost 3 bases and the J gene lost 6 bases, with 18 bases spanning the gap. CDR3 protein: CASSFWDTMSRQPQHF. The CDR3 coding sequence is TGTGCCAGCAGTTTTTGGGACACCATGAGCCGTCAGCCCCAGCATTTT.

This chain links TRBV5-6 with TRBJ1-5, with TRBD1 identical over 8 bases. With V trimmed by 3 bases and J by 4 bases, 6 bases remained unmatched. This CDR3 has 15 residues. Germline CDR1 and CDR2: SGHDT and YYEEEE. The CDR3 DNA sequence: TGTGCCAGCAGCTATTGGACAGGGTTAAATCAGCCCCAGCATTTT. It translates to CASSYWTGLNQPQHF.

J is TRBJ1-2 and V is TRBV6-5, with D unclear. The V end lost 6 bases, the J end lost 8 bases, and 16 bases lay between the germline ends. The CDR3 is made up of 13 amino acids. Germline values: CDR1 MNHEY, CDR2 SVGAGI. CDR3 sequence reads: CASRFGTGEGYTF. Here the CDR3 DNA reads TGTGCCAGCAGATTCGGAACCGGGGAAGGCTACACCTTC.

The chain links TRBV30 to TRBJ1-2; D is possibly TRBD1 (6 bases). Germline CDR1 and CDR2: GTSNPN and SVGIG (reference sequence). The CDR3 contains 12 residues. Trimming stripped 0 bases from V and 6 bases from J, with 8 bases between. CDR3 nucleotide sequence: TGTGCCTGGAGTGTAAACAGGGATGGCTACACCTTC. Encoded protein: CAWSVNRDGYTF.

The chain uses TRBV10-2 and TRBJ2-7; TRBD2 agrees at 10 bases. The CDR3 is 18 amino acids. Germline V gives CDR1 WSHSY, CDR2 SAAADI. Germline trimming cut 3 bases from V and 9 bases from J; bases unmatched to any gene: 20. CDR3 nucleotide sequence: TGCGCCAGCAGTGATTACCTAGCGGGAGAAAGGCCTACGCGCTGGCAGTACTTC. This codes for CASSDYLAGERPTRWQYF.

The J gene is TRBJ1-2, the V gene TRBV19, with a possible D match to TRBD1 (6 bases). CDR1 is LNHDA and CDR2 is SQIVND in the germline V gene (reference sequence). The V end lost 0 bases, the J end lost 8 bases, and 19 bases lay between the germline ends. The CDR3 totals 16 residues. The CDR3 region is CASSIDGQGPIYGYTF. The CDR3 DNA reads TGTGCCAGTAGTATAGATGGGCAGGGGCCCATTTACGGCTACACCTTC.

The V call is TRBV18, the J call TRBJ2-3; D may be TRBD2 (5 bases). Trimming took off 3 bases at V and 4 bases at J, with 8 bases between the two ends. The CDR3 is 13 residues long. The germline gives CDR1 KGHSH, CDR2 LQKENI. This chain's CDR3 is CASSPRAADTQYF. The DNA of the CDR3 is TGTGCCAGCTCACCGCGGGCCGCAGATACGCAGTATTTT.

The chain employs TRBV29-1 and TRBJ1-1; 7 nucleotides align to TRBD1. J was trimmed by 3 bases and V by 6 bases; bases with no gene match: 7. CDR3 length: 13 residues. The germline CDR1 and CDR2 sequences are SQVTM and ANQGSEA. CDR3 nucleotides: TGCAGCGTAGCGACAGGGAAGGACACTGAAGCTTTCTTT. As protein: CSVATGKDTEAFF.

The V and J genes are TRBV6-5 and TRBJ1-5, with D tentatively TRBD1 (6 bases). The V end lost 6 bases, the J end lost 6 bases, and 15 bases lay between the germline ends. The CDR3 has 14 residues. Germline V lookup: CDR1 MNHEY, CDR2 SVGAGI. The CDR3 here is CASSFDRFSQPQHF. CDR3 in DNA: TGTGCCAGCAGCTTCGACAGGTTCAGTCAGCCCCAGCATTTT.

The V call is TRBV6-4, the J call TRBJ1-1; no definite D call. This CDR3 has 13 residues. Germline V gives CDR1 MRHNA, CDR2 SNTAGT. V shed 6 bases and J shed 3 bases, with 11 bases lying between them. The CDR3 DNA reads as TGTGCCAGCAGACGGGTTCCGGACACTGAAGCTTTCTTT. This sequence encodes CASRRVPDTEAFF.

This chain links TRBV9 with TRBJ2-5; 7 bases fit TRBD1. The ends lost 3 bases at V and 2 bases at J; junction bases unmatched: 13. The CDR3 has 17 amino acids. In germline, CDR1 is SGDLS, CDR2 YYNGEE. CDR3: CASSGGQPSASQETQYF. CDR3 bases: TGTGCCAGCAGCGGGGGACAGCCCTCCGCGTCGCAAGAGACCCAGTACTTC.

The J gene is TRBJ2-7, the V gene TRBV27; 7 bases match TRBD2. V dropped 3 bases and J dropped 7; count of bases not matched to a gene: 6. CDR1 MNHEY and CDR2 SMNVEV come from the germline V gene (reference sequence). This CDR3 is 13 amino acids long. The CDR3 coding sequence is TGTGCCAGCAGTTTCGGGGGGACCGGGGAGCAGTACTTC. As protein: CASSFGGTGEQYF.

CDR3 bases: TGTGCCATCAGTGAGACTAGCGGGAGAGAAGATACGCAGTATTTT. Protein: CAISETSGREDTQYF. The chain couples TRBV10-3 to TRBJ2-3; 11 nucleotides line up with TRBD2. J gave up 5 bases and V 2 bases, and 3 bases lay outside the gene matches. The V gene's germline CDR1 is ENHRY and CDR2 SYGVKD. This CDR3 has 15 amino acids.

This clone was seen a single time. The rearrangement uses TRBV7-9 and TRBJ2-5; 7 nucleotides agree with TRBD2. V shed 5 bases and J 4 bases; nucleotides not matched to a gene: 10. The CDR3 has 15 amino acids. CDR1 is SEHNR and CDR2 is FQNEAQ in the germline V gene (reference sequence). The CDR3, as DNA: TGTGCCAGCAGCCCCGGGGCGGGAGAAGGAGAGACCCAGTACTTC. Translating gives CASSPGAGEGETQYF.

The count of this clone is one. The chain recombines TRBV11-2 with TRBJ2-2, with 9 bases fitting TRBD2. V lost 5 bases to trimming and J lost 5 bases; unmatched junction nucleotides: 6. In germline, CDR1 is SGHAT, CDR2 FQNNGV. The CDR3 totals 15 residues. CDR3 residues: CASSLRTSATGELFF. The CDR3 region has the DNA TGTGCCAGCAGCCTACGGACTAGCGCAACCGGGGAGCTGTTTTTT.

The chain is built from TRBV28 and TRBJ1-4; D may be TRBD1 (5 bases). The CDR3 sequence is 15 residues long. V lost 2 bases and J 2 bases, leaving 9 bases between the germline ends. Germline CDR1 MDHEN, CDR2 SYDVKM. The CDR3 sequence: CASSLRGFTNEKLFF. CDR3 in DNA: TGTGCCAGCAGTTTAAGGGGTTTCACTAATGAAAAACTGTTTTTT.

J is TRBJ2-1 and V is TRBV7-3; 7 bases fit TRBD2. V gave up 5 bases and J gave up 7 bases; unmatched junction bases: 8. Germline V gives CDR1 SGHTA, CDR2 FQGTGA. The CDR3 consists of 14 residues. In DNA form, the CDR3 reads TGTGCCAGCAGCACGAGCGGGATGAGTAATGAGCAGTTCTTC. This gives the protein CASSTSGMSNEQFF.

The chain uses TRBV5-1 and TRBJ2-1; D might be TRBD2 (5 bases). V lost 3 bases to trimming and J lost 4 bases, with 14 bases between them. The CDR3 has 15 residues. CDR1 is SGHRS, CDR2 YFSETQ, per germline. CDR3 protein: CASSSSPGTYNEQFF. The CDR3 DNA is TGCGCCAGCAGCTCCTCTCCGGGAACATACAATGAGCAGTTCTTC. The full variable domain, completed using reference TRBV5-1 and TRBJ2-1, is KAGVTQTPRYLIKTRGQQVTLSCSPISGHRSVSWYQQTPGQGLQFLFEYFSETQRNKGNFPGRFSGRQFSNSRSEMNVSTLELGDSALYLCASSSSPGTYNEQFFGPGTRLTVL.

Notes on this clone: Given a much more abundant clone one base away, this may be a read error. This CDR3 is also generated by other DNA sequences in the sample. V usage is TRBV6-5 and J usage is TRBJ2-7, with TRBD1 matching over 7 bases. Germline CDR1 MNHEY, CDR2 SVGAGI. Trimming removed 2 bases from V and 2 bases from J; junction bases left unmatched: 3. CDR3 length equals 14 residues. The DNA of the CDR3 is TGTGCCAGCAGTTACCGGGACAGAGCCTACGAGCAGTACTTC. Translating it yields CASSYRDRAYEQYF.

The DNA of the CDR3 is TGTGCCAGCAGCGGTAGACTAGCGGGAGGTTCGGCAGATACGCAGTATTTT. Translation: CASSGRLAGGSADTQYF. This chain links TRBV5-6 with TRBJ2-3; 13 nucleotides agree with TRBD2. The CDR3 consists of 17 residues. CDR1 is SGHDT, CDR2 YYEEEE, per germline. After removal of 4 bases from V and 4 bases from J, the junction contained 9 bases not matched to a gene.